The 5 T cell receptor beta chains below all came from one sample that was sequenced in a study of HIV-infected children after antiretroviral therapy interruption. Described treatment: PENTA 11 planned treatment interruption arm or continuous ART arm. Unique molecular identifiers were included in an RNA-based 3' RACE TCR library. TCRdb analysed the 3' RACE reads with MiXCR anew, one entry per CDR3 protein. Seen here are under 50,000 distinct CDR3 sequences, 4.3% observed once, and the top ten hold approximately 0.7%. The specimen comprised CD45RA+ CD4+ T cells from PBMCs, pooled from several time points, sampled from a donor given antiretroviral therapy, either interrupted or continuous. Subset here: naive CD4+ CD45RA+ CD45RO- T cells. These receptors came from a pool of human donors with HIV.

This rearrangement joins TRBV15 to TRBJ2-7; D is perhaps TRBD2 (5 bases). The germline gives CDR1 LNHNV, CDR2 YYDKDF (reference sequence). This CDR3 spans 13 amino acids. With 3 bases removed from V and 2 bases from J, the gap between germline ends came to 8 bases. CDR3 protein: CATSRDFAYEQYF. The CDR3 DNA is TGTGCCACCAGCAGGGACTTCGCCTACGAGCAGTACTTC.

The chain joins TRBV6-6 to TRBJ2-2; D is possibly TRBD1 or TRBD2 (5 bases each). Germline V CDR1 and CDR2: MNHNY, SVGAGI (reference sequence). The germline V and J ends were trimmed by 5 bases and 5 bases, with 9 bases remaining between them. The CDR3 contains 13 residues. This CDR3 reads CASSRDVTGELFF. Here the CDR3 DNA reads TGTGCCAGCAGTCGGGACGTGACCGGGGAGCTGTTTTTT.

The gene calls are TRBV28 and TRBJ1-1; D unclear. V lost 5 bases and J 1 base, leaving 14 bases between the germline ends. CDR3 size: 15 residues. Germline-derived CDR1 and CDR2 are MDHEN and SYDVKM. DNA for the CDR3: TGTGCCAGCAGTCAGGCATTTGATAAGAACACTGAAGCTTTCTTT. It translates to CASSQAFDKNTEAFF.

This clonotype was counted ten times or more. The J gene is TRBJ2-7, the V gene TRBV23-1; possible D gene TRBD2, 6 bases. TRBV23-1 has ORF status, its function being uncertain. V dropped 8 bases and J dropped 3 bases, with 32 bases sitting between them. This CDR3 comprises 19 residues. In nucleotides, the CDR3 is TGCGCCAGCGGGAGGATAATAGGAAATCGGATCGTCCAGGACTACGAGCAGTACTTC. Translated: CASGRIIGNRIVQDYEQYF.

This clonotype was counted ten times or more. The chain carries TRBV2 and TRBJ2-3, with 12 bases fitting TRBD2. This CDR3 contains 15 residues. The junction had 6 bases not matched to a gene; V was cut back by 4 bases and J by 7 bases. Germline V gene lookup returns CDR1 SNHLY and CDR2 FYNNEI. CDR3 residues: CASSGLAGAENTQYF. The CDR3 nucleotides are TGTGCCAGCAGTGGACTAGCGGGGGCGGAGAATACGCAGTATTTT.